The 15 T cell receptor beta chains given below trace back to one sample, sequenced in a study of early stage breast cancer tumors. TCRdb keeps only in-frame clones here, not all; method: immunoSEQ multiplex PCR. The table records around 5,000 clones, roughly two thirds of them present only once. Sequencing was done on a sample of breast tumor tissue. The receptor set was obtained from a person between 50 and 60 years old with breast cancer.

This chain uses TRBV4-3 with TRBJ1-4; 7 bases map to TRBD1. The CDR3 is 15 amino acids. CDR1 and CDR2 (germline): LGHNA, YSLEER. V was pared by 3 bases and J by 8 bases, with 9 bases of the junction left unmatched. The CDR3 coding sequence is TGCGCCAGCAGCCAGAGCGGTCAGGGGGGGGAAAAACTGTTTTTT. This codes for CASSQSGQGGEKLFF.

The rearrangement joins TRBV6-5 to TRBJ2-5, with D possibly called TRBD1 or TRBD2 (5 bases each). CDR1 MNHEY and CDR2 SVGAGI come from the germline V gene. V was pared by 5 bases and J by 5 bases, with 18 bases between. The CDR3 has 15 amino acids. CDR3 protein: CASSPTTARDETQYF. As DNA, the CDR3 is TGTGCCAGCAGTCCGACGACAGCCCGGGACGAGACCCAGTACTTC.

The genes are TRBV14 and TRBJ2-1; no firm D call. The V end lost 0 bases, the J end lost 8 bases, and 8 bases lay between the germline ends. The CDR3 length is 13 residues. Germline V gene sequence: CDR1 SGHDN, CDR2 FVKESK. For the CDR3, the DNA is TGTGCCAGCAGCCAAGATGAAATAGATGAGCAGTTCTTC. Encoded protein: CASSQDEIDEQFF.

The chain uses TRBV14 and TRBJ2-1; tentatively, D is TRBD2 (6 bases). V was cut by 3 bases and J by 0 bases, with 12 bases left in between. Germline lookup yields CDR1 SGHDN and CDR2 FVKESK. The CDR3 contains 16 residues. CDR3 sequence (DNA): TGTGCCAGCAGCCACCCGATAGCGGCCTCCTACAATGAGCAGTTCTTC. This translates into CASSHPIAASYNEQFF.

This rearrangement joins TRBV9 to TRBJ1-2, with D possibly TRBD1 on 6 matching bases. Germline V gene lookup returns CDR1 SGDLS and CDR2 YYNGEE. V dropped 0 bases and J dropped 4 bases, with 19 bases sitting between them. The CDR3 length is 17 residues. For the CDR3, the DNA is TGTGCCAGCAGCGTAGCTATGGGGGCAGGGGAGGGCTATGGCTACACCTTC. Translated: CASSVAMGAGEGYGYTF.

J is TRBJ2-5 and V is TRBV11-2, with D possibly TRBD1 on 6 matching bases. The CDR3 loop spans 14 amino acids. Between the trimmed V and J ends, which lost 4 bases and 0 bases, there was a span of 9 bases. The germline V gene has CDR1 SGHAT and CDR2 FQNNGV. The DNA of the CDR3 is TGTGCCAGCAGCTCCGGGACACACCAAGAGACCCAGTACTTC. It encodes CASSSGTHQETQYF.

In this sample, this clone turned up once. This chain links TRBV21-1 with TRBJ1-1; TRBD1, the table's D call, was not compared with the DNA. TRBV21-1 is annotated as a pseudogene. This CDR3 has 20 residues. CDR3 sequence (DNA): TGTGCCAGCAGCAAAGCGCGGGGGGAGTCACGGACAGGGGTTGACACTGAAGCTTTCTTT. Its translation: CASSKARGESRTGVDTEAFF.

The chain carries TRBV21-1 and TRBJ2-2; TRBD2, as called in the table, went unchecked against the DNA. TRBV21-1 is termed a pseudogene. This CDR3 spans 19 amino acids. The DNA for the CDR3 is TGTGCCAGCAGCAGATTATTAGCGGGGGCTAAAAGGAGGACCGGGGAGCTGTTTTTT. It codes for CASSRLLAGAKRRTGELFF.

The rearrangement uses TRBV7-2 and TRBJ2-2; the D is unclear. Trimming stripped 3 bases from V and 4 bases from J, with 6 bases between. This CDR3 is 13 amino acids long. The germline CDR1 and CDR2 sequences are SGHTA and FQGNSA. The CDR3 DNA is TGTGCCAGCAGCTTGCAGGTCACCGGGGAGCTGTTTTTT. Its protein is CASSLQVTGELFF.

This chain connects TRBV7-2 to TRBJ2-5, with D possibly matching TRBD2 (5 bases). Germline assignment: CDR1 SGHTA and CDR2 FQGNSA. This CDR3 is built from 15 residues. V was trimmed by 5 bases and J by 5 bases, leaving 18 bases between them. In DNA, the CDR3 is TGTGCCAGCAGCCCGGACTCCCCGGCCAGGGAGACCCAGTACTTC. Protein: CASSPDSPARETQYF.

With regard to this clone: This same CDR3 is encoded by further DNA sequences in the sample. The chain carries TRBV2 and TRBJ2-5, with D perhaps being TRBD1 or TRBD2 (5 bases each). The V end was cut by 5 bases, the J end by 5 bases, with 9 bases between. Germline CDR1 SNHLY, CDR2 FYNNEI. The CDR3 consists of 12 residues. The CDR3 loop is CASSLGTETQYF. CDR3 bases: TGTGCCAGCAGTCTGGGGACGGAGACCCAGTACTTC.

The V call is TRBV19, the J call TRBJ1-3, with 8 bases identical to TRBD1. The V gene end was trimmed by 2 bases and the J gene end by 8 bases; junction bases not matched to a gene: 8. Per germline, CDR1 LNHDA and CDR2 SQIVND (reference sequence). The CDR3 has 15 residues. For the CDR3, the DNA is TGTGCCAGTAGTATAACCGGACAGGGCGCGGACACCATATATTTT. Protein sequence: CASSITGQGADTIYF.

This rearrangement joins TRBV28 to TRBJ1-1; D is unresolved. The CDR3 is made up of 15 amino acids. Germline CDR1 MDHEN, CDR2 SYDVKM. Trimming removed 7 bases at V and 0 bases at J, with 15 bases between. In nucleotides, the CDR3 is TGTGCCAGCAAGGTCTTTTGGCCCATGAACACTGAAGCTTTCTTT. This codes for CASKVFWPMNTEAFF.

Concerning this clone: One end of the junction is discordant with germline, which a read error may explain. In DNA form, the CDR3 reads TGTGCCAGCAGCCTAGCGGGAAATGCCTACAATGAGCAGTTCTTC. It is translated as CASSLAGNAYNEQFF. The genes are TRBV7-2 and TRBJ2-1; 9 bases are a match to TRBD2. There are 15 residues in the CDR3. Germline V gene lookup returns CDR1 SGHTA and CDR2 FQGNSA.

The genes are TRBV4-1 and TRBJ1-4; 7 nucleotides agree with TRBD1. The CDR3 sequence is 20 residues long. V shed 0 bases and J 2 bases; nucleotides not matched to a gene: 15. Germline V gene data show CDR1 as MGHRA and CDR2 as YSYEKL. The CDR3: CASSQEMGTGEGSTNEKLFF. Here the CDR3 DNA reads TGCGCCAGCAGCCAAGAAATGGGTACAGGGGAAGGATCGACTAATGAAAAACTGTTTTTT.